This T cell receptor beta chain was captured in a study of T cell responses to AZD1222 COVID-19 vaccine (dated by TCRdb to the early 2020s). A note on the overall study: TCR sequencing covered 230 or so trial participants: roughly 200 given two doses of AZD1222 and approximately 26 given two doses of MenACWY control vaccine. Enrollment into the trials was organized by age into subgroups of 18-55, 56-69 and 70-plus years, and those subgroups contained roughly 150, 30 and 60 TCR-sequenced participants, respectively.

The CDR3 regions of human TCRbeta chains were analyzed by immunosequencing. Processing in the source paper ran as follows. TCRs in the repertoires were compared against a reference library of SARS-CoV-2-specific TCRs that had been generated with the MIRA antigen-specificity platform. Breadth was defined as the fraction of unique TCRs that were SARS-CoV-2-associated. Depth was defined as the fraction of total T cells that were SARS-CoV-2-associated. Using the MIRA data, each spike-specific TCR was assigned both to the spike region to which the TCR was reactive and to a CD4 or CD8 class. Log10-transformed breadth and depth values were compared by one-way ANOVA with Sidak's multiple comparisons tests. This immuneACCESS table, as held by TCRdb, lists in-frame sequences with V and J called but not all clones. Of the missing ones, under half trace to an unresolved V gene in checked studies; the others have no known cause. V, J and clone size were drawn from that table, and D and trimming were deduced from the DNA. The sample has about 140,000 clones on record, roughly 89% of them singletons. The ten largest clonotypes hold about 7.5% of the sample.

The germline V and J ends show losses of 2 bases and 2 bases respectively, and no gene match explains 4 bases of the junction. From its cysteine to its phenylalanine, the CDR3 spans 15 amino acids. CDR3 DNA is the only sequence kept; it has 45 bases, read in frame from the first base. The germline V gene yields LGHNA for CDR1 and YSLEER for CDR2. The paper as a whole reports these results and caveats: The 56-69-year group was small, and its depth increase did not reach significance, likely because of low power. Nearly half of unique spike-specific TCRs reportedly recognized epitopes outside regions mutated in the B.1.351 and B.1.1.7 variants. Participants were mostly white British and included more females than males, and it was suggested by the authors that clonal diversity may have been underestimated. After two AZD1222 doses, both the breadth and the depth of spike-specific TCRs were significantly higher than at day 0 and than in MenACWY recipients. Conclusions about previously exposed vaccinees are limited, since just a handful of AZD1222 recipients were seropositive for SARS-CoV-2 at baseline. The vaccine-associated CD4 TCRs covered the entire spike protein, and the dominant responses fell in regions 160-218 and 743-854. Because no day 14 peak-response samples were available, the repertoires could be characterized only after the peak T cell response.

Per the publication, the time point label means: about 28 days (+/-7) after the second vaccine dose. In light of the paper, this sample's treatment or condition label describes: meningococcal conjugate vaccine given as trial control. Samples from vaccinated people were obtained from the UK trials COV001 and COV002, which included a single-blind randomized controlled phase 2/3 trial of AZD1222 (ChAdOx1 nCoV-19) in healthy adults. For TCRbeta chain sequencing, PBMC samples from trial participants were taken at day 0 and at day 28 after the second dose. Regarding this clone: What this receptor recognizes is not known. No much larger clonotype is one base removed from it; base qualities were not supplied.

The sequence is built from TRBV4-3 and TRBJ1-2, with 8 middle bases fitting TRBD1. The sequencing used peripheral blood, collected 28 days after the second dose of the MenACWY control vaccine. This clonotype was obtained from an adult who received the MenACWY meningococcal vaccine as a control. This receptor has the CDR3 CASSQSDRANYGYTF. In nucleotide form, the sequence is TGCGCCAGCAGCCAATCGGACAGGGCGAACTATGGCTACACCTTC.